This T cell receptor beta chain was found in a study of T cell repertoires in cytomegalovirus infection. Study-level background: CMV infection plus the matching HLA type was flagged by public TCR beta signatures.

As for this clonotype: Its specificity is unknown.

Via MiXCR, TCRdb re-called the reads, giving one row per CDR3 protein. There are 310,000 or so distinct CDR3 sequences in the sample; just under 25% occur only once, and about 14% lies in the top ten. The material sequenced was cultured PBMCs, taken from culture after CMV antigen stimulation. This receptor was taken from a human donor in good health (CMV status not recorded). Some clones in this sample may be carry-over from other donors' samples.

The CDR3 is CASSPDGTNTQYF. The DNA for the CDR3 is TGTGCCAGCAGCCCGGACGGAACAAATACGCAGTATTTT. The chain employs TRBV7-9 and TRBJ2-3, with D unresolved. The V end was cut by 5 bases, the J end by 7 bases, with 13 bases between. CDR1 is SEHNR and CDR2 is FQNEAQ in the germline V gene (reference sequence). The CDR3 has 13 residues.